The clone carrying this T cell receptor (beta chain) was seen a handful of times. MiXCR reprocessed the PCR reads for TCRdb. This table holds several thousand clones, 25% to 30% found once. The data are from a study of metastatic and nonmetastatic thyroid tumors. Until they underwent thyroid surgery, no patient had received any treatment. The CDR3 sequence is 13 residues long. V lost 2 bases and J lost 8; bases outside the gene matches: 5. Per germline, CDR1 LNHDA and CDR2 SQIVND (reference sequence). This receptor was taken from a female donor with papillary thyroid cancer or a benign thyroid nodule (not recorded which). Some clones in this sample may be carry-over from other donors' samples. The chain carries TRBV19 and TRBJ1-2, with 7 bases aligning to TRBD1. The sequenced sample consisted of tumor tissue. The CDR3 sequence: CASSIPQGIGYTF. The CDR3 nucleotides read TGTGCCAGTAGTATACCACAGGGGATCGGCTACACCTTC.